Each of the 18 T cell receptor beta chains below was sequenced from the same sample in a study of CXCR3-negative and CXCR3-positive naive CD8 T cells. Their cognate antigens are unknown. The libraries of TRB cDNA were constructed through 5' RACE using UMI labels. TCRdb reprocessed the 5' RACE reads and keeps a single row for each CDR3 protein, giving no DNA. The table lists 55,000 to 75,000 distinct CDR3 sequences. General study findings and limits: TRB CDR3 hydrophobicity was greater in CXCR3-positive naive cells than in CXCR3-negative naive cells.

The sequenced sample consisted of naive CXCR3+ CD8+ T cells from blood. Subset defined: CD45RO-CCR7+CD27+CD95- naive CD8+ T cells expressing CXCR3 (TNR3+). Receptors originate from a human donor in good health. Some clones in this sample may be carry-over from other donors' samples.

V usage is TRBV7-9 and J usage is TRBJ2-7; TCRdb's assignment of TRBD1 cannot be checked, as there is no DNA. The length of the CDR3 is 13 residues. Germline V gene lookup returns CDR1 SEHNR and CDR2 FQNEAQ (reference sequence). The CDR3 sequence: CASSSPKGDEQYF.

The chain uses TRBV7-9 and TRBJ2-3; TCRdb's D gene call, TRBD1, goes unchecked for lack of DNA. The length of the CDR3 is 14 residues. Germline V gene data show CDR1 as SEHNR and CDR2 as FQNEAQ (reference sequence). The CDR3 protein is CASSDSPAEEAQYF. Drawing the rest from reference TRBV7-9 and TRBJ2-3, the complete variable domain is DTGVSQNPRHKITKRGQNVTFRCDPISEHNRLYWYRQTLGQGPEFLTYFQNEAQLEKSRLLSDRFSAERPKGSFSTLEIQRTEQGDSAMYLCASSDSPAEEAQYFGPGTRLTVL.

This chain joins TRBV14 and TRBJ2-1. CDR3 length equals 12 residues. Per germline, CDR1 SGHDN and CDR2 FVKESK. CDR3 region: CASSTTENEQFF.

The chain links TRBV7-2 to TRBJ2-5; the TRBD2 assignment by TCRdb is unverifiable without DNA. Germline assignment: CDR1 SGHTA and CDR2 FQGNSA. CDR3 size: 14 residues. The CDR3 here is CASSLGLGQETQYF. Looking up the rest from reference TRBV7-2 and TRBJ2-5 gives the full variable domain: GAGVSQSPSNKVTEKGKDVELRCDPISGHTALYWYRQSLGQGLEFLIYFQGNSAPDKSGLPSDRFSAERTGGSVSTLTIQRTQQEDSAVYLCASSLGLGQETQYFGPGTRLLVL.

The CDR3 reads CSVEAPGASGRSAYEQYF. The chain couples TRBV29-1 to TRBJ2-7; the D call from TCRdb, TRBD1, cannot be confirmed without DNA. CDR1 and CDR2 from the germline V gene are SQVTM and ANQGSEA. The CDR3 extends over 18 amino acids.

V gene TRBV28 combines with J gene TRBJ2-2. The CDR3 runs to 16 residues. Germline assignment: CDR1 MDHEN and CDR2 SYDVKM. The CDR3 spells CASSSIFRQDTGELFF.

V usage is TRBV29-1 and J usage is TRBJ1-1; without DNA, the TCRdb call of TRBD1 cannot be checked. The CDR3 has 13 residues. Germline V gene data show CDR1 as SQVTM and CDR2 as ANQGSEA. The CDR3 region is CSVDEGDDTEAFF.

This chain links TRBV29-1 with TRBJ2-7; TCRdb indicates TRBD2, and absent DNA this call remains unverified. This CDR3 is 15 amino acids long. Germline loops: CDR1 SQVTM, CDR2 ANQGSEA. CDR3 in amino acids: CSVEATSGLAYEQYF.

The V and J genes are TRBV6-5 and TRBJ1-1; the D gene TCRdb calls, TRBD1, cannot be checked with no DNA. The CDR3 is made up of 16 amino acids. The V gene's germline CDR1 is MNHEY and CDR2 SVGAGI. The CDR3 reads CASSYAPFVRNTEAFF.

The V and J genes are TRBV6-5 and TRBJ1-2; checking the TCRdb D call of TRBD1 is not possible without DNA. Germline V lookup: CDR1 MNHEY, CDR2 SVGAGI. The CDR3 is 16 amino acids. The chain's CDR3 is CASRTGGWGIGYGYTF.

The chain couples TRBV11-2 to TRBJ2-3. Germline V gene lookup returns CDR1 SGHAT and CDR2 FQNNGV. CDR3 size: 15 residues. CDR3 residues: CASSLGVASTDTQYF.

V gene TRBV12-3 or TRBV12-4 combines with J gene TRBJ2-7; TCRdb selects TRBD1, and the lack of DNA leaves this call unchecked. The CDR3 is made up of 16 amino acids. The CDR3: CASSSPGQGVPYEQYF.

The chain couples TRBV12-3 or TRBV12-4 to TRBJ2-3; TCRdb proposes TRBD2, but this gene call is untestable without DNA. The CDR3 contains 15 residues. The CDR3 loop is CASSEKGGDTDTQYF.

The chain joins TRBV27 to TRBJ2-3; TCRdb outputs TRBD1, but without DNA this stays unchecked. This CDR3 contains 16 residues. Germline CDR1 reads MNHEY; CDR2 reads SMNVEV (reference sequence). The CDR3: CASSLSGRGATDTQYF.

This sequence joins TRBV28 and TRBJ2-1; TCRdb returns TRBD1, unconfirmable since there is no DNA. Germline V gives CDR1 MDHEN, CDR2 SYDVKM. This CDR3 comprises 16 residues. The CDR3 sequence: CASSDARGGSRNEQFF.

V and J are TRBV9 and TRBJ1-2. This CDR3 has 16 amino acids. Looked up from germline, CDR1 is SGDLS and CDR2 is YYNGEE. The CDR3 spells CASSVEDGAANYGYTF.

The J gene is TRBJ2-3, the V gene TRBV27; the D call of TRBD1 rests on TCRdb alone, since no DNA is present to check it. In germline, CDR1 is MNHEY, CDR2 SMNVEV (reference sequence). This CDR3 comprises 14 residues. The CDR3 spells CASSHLSPQDTQYF.

The chain joins TRBV7-9 to TRBJ2-7. CDR1 and CDR2 (germline): SEHNR, FQNEAQ (reference sequence). The length of the CDR3 is 14 residues. The CDR3: CASSSSGVIYEQYF. Combining the CDR3 with reference TRBV7-9 and TRBJ2-7 gives the whole variable domain DTGVSQNPRHKITKRGQNVTFRCDPISEHNRLYWYRQTLGQGPEFLTYFQNEAQLEKSRLLSDRFSAERPKGSFSTLEIQRTEQGDSAMYLCASSSSGVIYEQYFGPGTRLTVT.